The rows below give T cell receptor beta chains drawn from one sample of a study of neoadjuvant anti-PD-1 for oral cavity cancer. Clones were sequenced by immunoSEQ multiplex PCR, and TCRdb holds only the in-frame ones, with some missing. This sample yields tens of thousands of clones, of which 79% are seen a single time; 2.6% belongs to the top ten. The sequenced sample was PBMCs, obtained before nivolumab (anti-PD-1) treatment. These receptors all stem from a person aged 40 to 85 with oral cavity squamous cell carcinoma. Each CDR3 is given with its conserved first and last residue. The order of the fields is V gene, J gene, CDR3 protein.

TRBV7-8	TRBJ2-2	CASAGTYGNPGELFF
TRBV5-1	TRBJ1-6	CASSLGEMDSPLHF
TRBV28	TRBJ1-2	CASAPPGYGYTF
TRBV4-1	TRBJ1-2	CASTLEGTGNSYTF
TRBV19	TRBJ2-7	CASSISGQGAYEQYF
TRBV6-1	TRBJ1-1	CASRETLTPNTEAFF
TRBV9	TRBJ1-5	CASSVWGRSQHF
TRBV14	TRBJ2-2	CASSQDYRAGNTGELFF
TRBV27	TRBJ1-1	CASSPYKNTEAFF
TRBV5-1	TRBJ1-1	CASSLDAGNTEAFF
TRBV9	TRBJ2-7	CASSATGTVYEQYF
TRBV9	TRBJ2-7	CASSVATGGYEQYF
TRBV30	TRBJ2-7	CAWSGTRSTGEQYF
TRBV6-5	TRBJ1-1	CASSPGQFMNTEAFF
TRBV4-1	TRBJ1-2	CASSRGGAYGYTF
TRBV5-1	TRBJ2-5	CASSQGKETQYF
TRBV27	TRBJ1-2	CASSLATGIGYTF
TRBV5-6	TRBJ1-4	CASSGTGATNEKLFF
TRBV14	TRBJ2-1	CASSQDFPVDSRDNEQFF
TRBV6-5	TRBJ2-5	CASSRLAGGQETQYF
TRBV9	TRBJ2-2	CASSVFGGANTGELFF
TRBV28	TRBJ1-4	CASSLVGGNEKLFF
TRBV9	TRBJ1-5	CASSATTGWDQPQHF
TRBV19	TRBJ2-5	CASSRGQGTEETQYF
TRBV29-1	TRBJ2-7	CSVEDWGTKTYEQYF
TRBV11-2	TRBJ1-6	CASSLLSGGGSSYNSPLHF
TRBV30	TRBJ2-3	CAWSVHRTDTQYF
TRBV7-9	TRBJ2-3	CASSSRGGVTDTQYF
TRBV28	TRBJ1-5	CASSLAGVLNQPQHF
TRBV7-9	TRBJ2-7	CASSPNSGRALGSYEQYF
TRBV2	TRBJ1-1	CASRSRGNTEAFF
TRBV29-1	TRBJ1-2	CSVEGGGGYTF
TRBV6-5	TRBJ1-6	CASTRDYGNSPLHF
TRBV25-1	TRBJ2-2	CASIGTGELFF
TRBV28	TRBJ1-1	CASSLTDKEAFF
TRBV9	TRBJ2-3	CASSVTGWVTDTQYF
TRBV19	TRBJ1-2	CASRASKEVNYGYTF
TRBV28	TRBJ2-7	CASRVGGSHEQYF
TRBV10-2	TRBJ1-1	CASSRQTMNTEAFF
TRBV4-2	TRBJ2-5	CASSQITGGETQYF
TRBV30	TRBJ1-5	CAWSEGTGQPQHF
TRBV5-1	TRBJ2-3	CASSPRTRGSTDTQYF
TRBV7-2	TRBJ1-5	CASSHRVRPQHF
TRBV5-5	TRBJ1-6	CASSLGPHNSPLHF
TRBV19	TRBJ1-5	CASSIDRWVVGNQPQHF
TRBV6-5	TRBJ1-6	CASSLHRDRDNSPLHF
TRBV18	TRBJ1-2	CASSPNPTGGAYGYTF
TRBV5-1	TRBJ2-1	CASSLDPIAQFF
TRBV18	TRBJ1-5	CASSPGQGGQPQHF
TRBV4-1	TRBJ1-1	CASSQPGTKMNTEAFF
TRBV7-9	TRBJ2-2	CASSGRGRNTGELFF
TRBV19	TRBJ2-4	CASSNGEIKRDIQYF
TRBV2	TRBJ2-2	CASSGYEGRTGELFF
TRBV28	TRBJ1-2	CASTVGDYGYTF
TRBV14	TRBJ2-7	CASSQGAGRRHEQYF
TRBV14	TRBJ2-1	CASSQRELRDTGGEQFF
TRBV19	TRBJ1-1	CASSIKTNTEAFF
TRBV6-6	TRBJ1-6	CASRPGQGNPPLHF
TRBV18	TRBJ2-3	CASSPPGLAGGQIDTQYF